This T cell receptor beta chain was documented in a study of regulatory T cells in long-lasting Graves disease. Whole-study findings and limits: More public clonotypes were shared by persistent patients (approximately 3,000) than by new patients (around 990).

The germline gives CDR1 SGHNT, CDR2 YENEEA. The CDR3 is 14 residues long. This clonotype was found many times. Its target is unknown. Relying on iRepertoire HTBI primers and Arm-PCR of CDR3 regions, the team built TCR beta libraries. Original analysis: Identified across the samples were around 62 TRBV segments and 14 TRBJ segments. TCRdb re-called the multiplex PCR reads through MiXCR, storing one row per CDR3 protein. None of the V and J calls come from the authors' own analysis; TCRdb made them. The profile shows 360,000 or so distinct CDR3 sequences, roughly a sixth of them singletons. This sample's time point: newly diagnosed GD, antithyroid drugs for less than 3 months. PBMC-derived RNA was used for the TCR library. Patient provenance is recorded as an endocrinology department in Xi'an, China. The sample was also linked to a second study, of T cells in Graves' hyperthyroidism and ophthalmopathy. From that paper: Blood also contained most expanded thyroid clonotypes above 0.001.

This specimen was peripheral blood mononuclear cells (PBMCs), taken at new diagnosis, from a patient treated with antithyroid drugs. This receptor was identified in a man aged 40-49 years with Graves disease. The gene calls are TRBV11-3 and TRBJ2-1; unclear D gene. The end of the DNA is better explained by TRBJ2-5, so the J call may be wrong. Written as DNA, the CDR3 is TGTGCCAGCAGCGAGCTAGGGAAGCAAGAGACCCAGTACTTC. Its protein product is CASSELGKQETQYF.